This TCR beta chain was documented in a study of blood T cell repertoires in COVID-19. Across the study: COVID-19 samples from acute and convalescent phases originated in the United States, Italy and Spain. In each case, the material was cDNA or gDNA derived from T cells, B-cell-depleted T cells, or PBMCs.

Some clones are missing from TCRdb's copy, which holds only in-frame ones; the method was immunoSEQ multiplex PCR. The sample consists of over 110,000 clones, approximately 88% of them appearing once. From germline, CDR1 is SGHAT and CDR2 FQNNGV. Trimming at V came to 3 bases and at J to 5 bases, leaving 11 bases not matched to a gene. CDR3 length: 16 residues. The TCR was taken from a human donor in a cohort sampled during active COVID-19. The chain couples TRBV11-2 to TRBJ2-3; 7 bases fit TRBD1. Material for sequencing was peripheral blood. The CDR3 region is CASSFFRQGRGDTQYF. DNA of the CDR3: TGTGCCAGCAGCTTTTTCCGACAGGGTAGAGGAGATACGCAGTATTTT.